Given below is one T cell receptor (beta chain) in context. As processed by the authors: Amplified reference gene primers provided the basis for estimating nucleated cell counts. Only in-frame clones appear in the TCRdb table, and some are missing; sequencing was by immunoSEQ multiplex PCR. The V and J calls and clone size are taken from that table; D and trimming were inferred from the DNA. This sample has some 400,000 clones, with around nine tenths found just once. This entry comes from a study of blood T cell repertoires in COVID-19. Whole-study context: COVID-19 samples collected from the United States, Italy and Spain covered acute and convalescent phases.

Researchers sorted participants into cohorts using their self-reported clinical history. From germline, CDR1 is SNHLY and CDR2 FYNNEI. The J segment lost 7 bases and the V segment lost 8 bases, leaving 0 bases of the junction unmatched. CDR3 size: 13 residues. Source material: PBMCs or T cells enriched from blood (not recorded which). The chain combines TRBV2 with TRBJ2-1; TRBD2 matches 15 bases. The origin of this receptor is a woman aged 25-40 years who had recovered from COVID-19. The chain's CDR3 is CASGTSGGNEQFF. Here the CDR3 DNA reads TGTGCCAGCGGGACTAGCGGGGGGAATGAGCAGTTCTTC.